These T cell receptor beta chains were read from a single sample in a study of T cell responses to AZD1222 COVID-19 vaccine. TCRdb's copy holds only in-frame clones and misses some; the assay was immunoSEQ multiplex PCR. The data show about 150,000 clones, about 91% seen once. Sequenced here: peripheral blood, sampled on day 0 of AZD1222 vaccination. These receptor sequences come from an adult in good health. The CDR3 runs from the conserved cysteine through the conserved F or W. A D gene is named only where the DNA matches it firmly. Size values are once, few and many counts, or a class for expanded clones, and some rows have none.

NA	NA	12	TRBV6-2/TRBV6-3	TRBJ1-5	TGTGCCAGCAGTTACTCTTGGCAGCCCCAGCATTTT	CASSYSWQPQHF
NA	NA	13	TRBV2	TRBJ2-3	TGTGCCAGCAGTGGGGGACCCAACCCCCTGCAGTATTTT	CASSGGPNPLQYF
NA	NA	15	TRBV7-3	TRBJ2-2	TGTGCCAGCAGCTTATTTCCCATCAACACCGGGGAGCTGTTTTTT	CASSLFPINTGELFF
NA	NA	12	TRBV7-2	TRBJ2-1	TGTGCCAGCAGCTTGGAGCCATCGGAGCAGTTCTTC	CASSLEPSEQFF
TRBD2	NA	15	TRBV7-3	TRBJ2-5	TGTGCCAGCAGCTTATCTAGCGGGATCGGCGAGACCCAGTACTTC	CASSLSSGIGETQYF
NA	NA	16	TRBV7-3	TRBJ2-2	TGTGCCAGCAGCCCCGGTCCTGGGGCTGGTTCCGGGGAGCTGTTTTTT	CASSPGPGAGSGELFF
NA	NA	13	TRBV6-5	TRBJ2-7	TGTGCCAGCAGTTACGACGGCCTCTACGAGCAGTACTTC	CASSYDGLYEQYF
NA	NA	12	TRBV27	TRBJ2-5	TGTGCCAGCTCGGAGGGCCGGGAGACCCAGTACTTC	CASSEGRETQYF
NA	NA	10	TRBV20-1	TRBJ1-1	TGCAGATCTCAGGGGCTGGAAGCTTTCTTT	CRSQGLEAFF
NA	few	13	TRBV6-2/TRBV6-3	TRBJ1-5	TGTGCCAGCAGTTTAGTCGGCAATCAGCCCCAGCATTTT	CASSLVGNQPQHF
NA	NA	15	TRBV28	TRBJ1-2	TGTGCCAGCAGTTTACTCGGTCAGCTGAACTATGGCTACACCTTC	CASSLLGQLNYGYTF
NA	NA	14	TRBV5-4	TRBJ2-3	TGTGCCAGCAGCTTGGGGTTCTACACAGATACGCAGTATTTT	CASSLGFYTDTQYF
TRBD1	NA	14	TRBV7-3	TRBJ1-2	TGTGCCAGCAGCGCTACCGGGACAGGGGAGGGCTACACCTTC	CASSATGTGEGYTF